What follows are 5 T cell receptor beta chains derived from one specimen sequenced in a study of shared clonotypes between healthy human individuals. Assay used: immunoSEQ multiplex PCR; TCRdb lists only in-frame clones, some missing. Of over 2 million clones listed, about 95% are singletons. CD8 cells classed as naive were CD45RO-negative and positively selected for CCR7, excluding terminally differentiated effector memory CD45RA+ cells. The material sequenced was naive CD8+ T cells sorted from blood. The origin of the receptors is a man between 18 and 29 years old in good health.

The CDR3 DNA is TGTGCCAGCAGTCCCAGGGGAGTTAGTGCAGCAACTAATGAAAAACTGTTTTTT. This encodes CASSPRGVSAATNEKLFF. V usage is TRBV27 and J usage is TRBJ1-4; a possible D gene is TRBD1 (6 bases). CDR1 MNHEY and CDR2 SMNVEV come from the germline V gene (reference sequence). The CDR3 has 18 residues. Trimming removed 5 bases at V and 0 bases at J, with 19 bases between.

This clone was counted a single time. The V gene is TRBV30, the J gene TRBJ1-6; TRBD1 might be the D (5 bases). Per germline, CDR1 GTSNPN and CDR2 SVGIG (reference sequence). V dropped 4 bases and J dropped 10 bases, with 14 bases sitting between them. The CDR3 extends over 13 amino acids. CDR3 bases: TGTGCCTGGAATTTCGTCGGGGACTCACCCCTCCACTTT. Translating it yields CAWNFVGDSPLHF.

Details on this clone: At the DNA level, this CDR3 is encoded by other sequences in the same sample as well. The chain links TRBV28 to TRBJ2-7; D possibly uses TRBD1 or TRBD2 (6 bases each). This CDR3 has 15 residues. CDR1 is MDHEN and CDR2 is SYDVKM in the germline V gene. The ends were cut back, 2 bases at V and 0 bases at J, with 11 bases in the middle. CDR3 nucleotides: TGTGCCAGCAGTTTACGGGGGCTTCTCTCCTACGAGCAGTACTTC. It codes for CASSLRGLLSYEQYF.

The chain has TRBV7-9 and TRBJ2-1; 10 bases align to TRBD2. Trimming took 4 bases from V and 6 from J; bases not matched to a gene: 6. Germline loops: CDR1 SEHNR, CDR2 FQNEAQ (reference sequence). The CDR3 spans 15 residues. The CDR3 DNA reads TGTGCCAGCAGCTCTAGCGGGGGACAAGGCAATGAGCAGTTCTTC. Protein sequence: CASSSSGGQGNEQFF.

This clone has only one observation. The chain employs TRBV7-2 and TRBJ1-2; a weak D match, TRBD1 (6 bases). The V and J ends lost 6 bases and 3 bases respectively, with 17 bases between them. CDR1 and CDR2 (germline): SGHTA, FQGNSA. The CDR3 covers 15 residues. Written as DNA, the CDR3 is TGTGCCAGCAGTACTATTGGGGCAGGGGACTATGGCTACACCTTC. Residues: CASSTIGAGDYGYTF.